This T cell receptor (beta chain) comes out of a study of blood T cell repertoires in COVID-19. In the study overall: The analysed material was cDNA or gDNA that came from T cells, B-cell-depleted T cells, or PBMCs.

Sequencing was performed with immunoSEQ multiplex PCR; in TCRdb, only in-frame clones are kept and a portion is missing. The sample has 50,000 to 55,000 clones, more than 75% seen once. V lost 3 bases and J 6 bases, leaving 9 bases between the germline ends. CDR1 SGHTA and CDR2 FQGNSA come from the germline V gene. CDR3 length equals 13 residues. Input material: peripheral blood. The chain employs TRBV7-2 and TRBJ2-1; D is undetermined. The clonotype comes from a woman older than 75 with acute or convalescent COVID-19. DNA for the CDR3: TGTGCCAGCAGCTTTTTCTCTCGCAATGAGCAGTTCTTC. It specifies CASSFFSRNEQFF.